The entry below describes one T cell receptor beta chain. Authors' data handling: Reference gene primer amplification yielded estimated nucleated cell counts. Clones were sequenced by immunoSEQ multiplex PCR, and TCRdb holds only the in-frame ones, with some missing. D and trimming come from the DNA, and the V and J calls and clone size come from that table. The table includes around 38,000 clones, 80% to 90% detected once. In germline, CDR1 is SGHRS, CDR2 YFSETQ. The V end was cut by 0 bases, the J end by 0 bases, with 7 bases between. The CDR3 totals 15 residues. These data are taken from a study of blood T cell repertoires in COVID-19. Overall study context: PBMCs, B-cell-depleted T cells, or T cells were the source of the cDNA or gDNA that made up the material.

The sequence was collected from a human donor in a cohort sampled during active COVID-19. The rearrangement joins TRBV5-1 to TRBJ2-1, with D maybe TRBD2 (6 bases). Sequencing was performed on peripheral blood. The CDR3 loop is CASSLAGVSYNEQFF. CDR3 coding DNA: TGCGCCAGCAGCTTGGCGGGAGTCTCCTACAATGAGCAGTTCTTC.